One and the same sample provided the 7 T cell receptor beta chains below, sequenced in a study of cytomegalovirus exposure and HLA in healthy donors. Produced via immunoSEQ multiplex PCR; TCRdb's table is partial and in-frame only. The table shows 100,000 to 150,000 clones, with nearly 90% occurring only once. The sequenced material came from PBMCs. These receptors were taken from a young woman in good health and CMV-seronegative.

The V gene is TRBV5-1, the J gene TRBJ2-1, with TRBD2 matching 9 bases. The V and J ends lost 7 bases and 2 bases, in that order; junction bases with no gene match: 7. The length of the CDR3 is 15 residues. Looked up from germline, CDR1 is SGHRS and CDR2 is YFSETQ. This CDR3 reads CASAGGATTYNEQFF. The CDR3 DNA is TGCGCCAGCGCGGGGGGGGCCACAACCTACAATGAGCAGTTCTTC.

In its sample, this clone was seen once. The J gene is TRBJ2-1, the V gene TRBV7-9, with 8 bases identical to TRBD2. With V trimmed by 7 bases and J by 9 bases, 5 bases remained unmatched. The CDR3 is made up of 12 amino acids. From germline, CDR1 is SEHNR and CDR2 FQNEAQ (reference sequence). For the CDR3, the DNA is TGTGCCAGCACCGCCGGGGGGGCTGAGCAGTTCTTC. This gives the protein CASTAGGAEQFF.

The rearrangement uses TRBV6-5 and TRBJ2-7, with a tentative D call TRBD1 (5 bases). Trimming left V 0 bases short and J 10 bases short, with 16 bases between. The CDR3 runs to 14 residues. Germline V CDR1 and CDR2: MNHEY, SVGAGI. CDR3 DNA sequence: TGTGCCAGCAGTTACTCGGACCTAAGGGGAAATCAGTACTTC. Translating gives CASSYSDLRGNQYF.

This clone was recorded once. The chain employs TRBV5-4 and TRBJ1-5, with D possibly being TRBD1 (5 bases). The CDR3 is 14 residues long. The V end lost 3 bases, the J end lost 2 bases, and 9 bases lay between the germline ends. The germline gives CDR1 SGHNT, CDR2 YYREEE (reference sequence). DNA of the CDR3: TGTGCCAGCAGCTCGGGAGGGGGCAATCAGCCCCAGCATTTT. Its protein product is CASSSGGGNQPQHF. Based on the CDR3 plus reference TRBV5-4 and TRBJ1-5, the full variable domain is ETGVTQSPTHLIKTRGQQVTLRCSSQSGHNTVSWYQQALGQGPQFIFQYYREEENGRGNFPPRFSGLQFPNYSSELNVNALELDDSALYLCASSSGGGNQPQHFGDGTRLSIL.

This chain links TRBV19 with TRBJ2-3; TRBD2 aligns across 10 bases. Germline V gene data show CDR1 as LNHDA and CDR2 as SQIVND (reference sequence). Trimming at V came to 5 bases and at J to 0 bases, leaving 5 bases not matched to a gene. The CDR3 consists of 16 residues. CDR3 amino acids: CASSDGLAVSTDTQYF. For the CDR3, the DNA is TGTGCCAGTAGTGACGGACTAGCGGTGAGCACAGATACGCAGTATTTT.

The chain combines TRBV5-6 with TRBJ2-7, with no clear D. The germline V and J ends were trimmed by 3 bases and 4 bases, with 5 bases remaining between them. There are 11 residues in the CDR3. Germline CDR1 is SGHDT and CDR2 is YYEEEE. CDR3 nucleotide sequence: TGTGCCAGCAGCTCGACTTACGAGCAGTACTTC. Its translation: CASSSTYEQYF.

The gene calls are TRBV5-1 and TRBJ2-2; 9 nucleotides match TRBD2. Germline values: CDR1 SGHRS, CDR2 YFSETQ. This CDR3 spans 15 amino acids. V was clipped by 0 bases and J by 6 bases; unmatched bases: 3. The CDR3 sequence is CASSLGASGAGELFF. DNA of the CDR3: TGCGCCAGCAGCTTGGGCGCTAGCGGGGCCGGGGAGCTGTTTTTT.